The 29 T cell receptor beta chains below come from one sample, sequenced in a study of radiotherapy plus CTLA-4 blockade in lung cancer. Sequencing used immunoSEQ multiplex PCR; TCRdb keeps in-frame clones, though not all of them. This sample yields about 45,000 clones, of which 70% to 80% are seen a single time; around 7.7% belongs to the top ten. Sequences were derived from peripheral blood, sampled from a patient treated with radiotherapy plus ipilimumab. Every receptor here comes from a human donor with non-small cell lung cancer who had stable disease on radiotherapy plus ipilimumab.

The CDR3 nucleotides are TGTGCCAGCTCACCACCGTTAGGGTACCGGGAGCTGTTTTTT. This gives the protein CASSPPLGYRELFF. The chain links TRBV18 to TRBJ2-2; D is unclear. The germline gives CDR1 KGHSH, CDR2 LQKENI. Trimming stripped 0 bases from V and 9 bases from J, with 11 bases between. CDR3 size: 14 residues.

The J gene is TRBJ2-2, the V gene TRBV5-4, with a possible D match to TRBD1 (6 bases). Germline CDR1 SGHNT, CDR2 YYREEE (reference sequence). This CDR3 contains 16 residues. V was trimmed by 0 bases and J by 0 bases, leaving 9 bases between them. The CDR3 DNA is TGTGCCAGCAGCTTGGGCCCAGGGGCGAACACCGGGGAGCTGTTTTTT. Translating gives CASSLGPGANTGELFF.

The J gene is TRBJ1-1, the V gene TRBV5-4, with D maybe TRBD1 (5 bases). The CDR3 loop spans 15 amino acids. Trimming removed 4 bases at V and 1 base at J, with 14 bases between. Germline CDR1 is SGHNT and CDR2 is YYREEE (reference sequence). CDR3 loop: CASSHSWGPNTEAFF. DNA for the CDR3: TGTGCCAGCAGCCATTCCTGGGGCCCGAACACTGAAGCTTTCTTT. The full variable domain, completed using reference TRBV5-4 and TRBJ1-1, is ETGVTQSPTHLIKTRGQQVTLRCSSQSGHNTVSWYQQALGQGPQFIFQYYREEENGRGNFPPRFSGLQFPNYSSELNVNALELDDSALYLCASSHSWGPNTEAFFGQGTRLTVV.

This chain joins TRBV13 and TRBJ2-7; D not resolved. The CDR3 is 13 residues long. Trimming left V 6 bases short and J 7 bases short, with 16 bases between. From germline, CDR1 is PRHDT and CDR2 FYEKMQ (reference sequence). CDR3 in amino acids: CASSSTTFGEQYF. The CDR3 DNA follows: TGTGCCAGCAGTTCTACTACCTTTGGGGAGCAGTACTTC.

The chain couples TRBV6-6 to TRBJ2-7; 7 nucleotides align to TRBD2. The V and J ends lost 8 bases and 3 bases, in that order; junction bases with no gene match: 10. Per the germline V gene, CDR1 is MNHNY and CDR2 is SVGAGI (reference sequence). This CDR3 has 14 residues. The CDR3 spells CASGRRDYNYEQYF. The CDR3 DNA sequence: TGTGCCAGCGGCCGCCGGGACTACAACTACGAGCAGTACTTC.

This clone was counted between two and nine times. The chain has TRBV19 and TRBJ2-3, with D perhaps assigned TRBD1 or TRBD2 (6 bases each). CDR1 is LNHDA, CDR2 SQIVND, per germline (reference sequence). V was cut by 2 bases and J by 4 bases, with 10 bases left in between. This CDR3 is built from 14 residues. The CDR3, as DNA: TGTGCCAGTAGTATAAGGGGGGCGGCAGATACGCAGTATTTT. Its protein product is CASSIRGAADTQYF.

This sequence joins TRBV5-5 and TRBJ1-5, with unresolved D. This CDR3 has 16 residues. The germline gives CDR1 SGHKS, CDR2 YYEKEE (reference sequence). V lost 2 bases and J 2 bases, leaving 14 bases between the germline ends. CDR3 coding DNA: TGTGCCAGCAGCTTTAGTGAAAGGGATGGCAATCAGCCCCAGCATTTT. This encodes CASSFSERDGNQPQHF.

This chain joins TRBV7-9 and TRBJ2-7; 7 bases line up with TRBD2. V was pared by 1 base and J by 4 bases, with 4 bases of the junction left unmatched. Germline CDR1 reads SEHNR; CDR2 reads FQNEAQ (reference sequence). The length of the CDR3 is 14 residues. CDR3 sequence (DNA): TGTGCCAGCAGCTTAGACGGGGGGAGTTACGAGCAGTACGTC. Translating gives CASSLDGGSYEQYV.

Only a few counts were recorded for this clone. The chain recombines TRBV7-3 with TRBJ2-3, with D tentatively TRBD2 (5 bases). The CDR3 runs to 14 residues. V was shortened by 5 bases and J by 4 bases, with 13 bases between the two germline ends. CDR1 and CDR2 (germline): SGHTA, FQGTGA. This CDR3 is CASSDTTSSDTQYF. DNA of the CDR3: TGTGCCAGCAGCGACACTACTAGTTCAGATACGCAGTATTTT.

J is TRBJ1-1 and V is TRBV11-2; D remains ambiguous. CDR1 and CDR2 from the germline V gene are SGHAT and FQNNGV. The V end was cut by 5 bases, the J end by 10 bases, with 17 bases between. The CDR3 is 13 amino acids. The CDR3 loop is CASSPELYIGAFF. The CDR3 bases are TGTGCCAGCAGCCCAGAGCTCTACATAGGAGCTTTCTTT.

V is TRBV4-1 and J is TRBJ1-1; D not resolved. CDR1 and CDR2 (germline): MGHRA, YSYEKL. V lost 5 bases and J lost 11, with 15 bases in between. The CDR3 contains 12 residues. For the CDR3, the DNA is TGCGCCAGCAGCTCAAGGGCCCGTGAGGCTTTCTTT. This gives the protein CASSSRAREAFF.

This chain connects TRBV4-3 to TRBJ1-1; no firm D call. The CDR3 contains 12 residues. CDR1 and CDR2 from the germline V gene are LGHNA and YSLEER. Trimming stripped 1 base from V and 7 bases from J, with 7 bases between. The CDR3 DNA sequence: TGCGCCAGCAGCCAAGGAGGGATTGAAGCTTTCTTT. Its protein is CASSQGGIEAFF.

The rearrangement joins TRBV7-3 to TRBJ1-2; D is perhaps TRBD1 (5 bases). With 5 bases removed from V and 3 bases from J, the gap between germline ends came to 10 bases. This CDR3 has 13 residues. Per germline, CDR1 SGHTA and CDR2 FQGTGA. The CDR3 spells CASSPLTDYGYTF. The CDR3, as DNA: TGTGCCAGCAGCCCCCTGACAGACTATGGCTACACCTTC.

The chain carries TRBV11-3 and TRBJ2-5; weak D call: TRBD1 (6 bases). Germline CDR1 reads SGHNT; CDR2 reads YENEEA. Deletions cut 5 bases from V and 5 bases from J, with 21 bases between. The CDR3 is 16 residues long. CDR3 nucleotides: TGTGCCAGCAGCCCCCGGAGGCAGGGGAAGGCGGAGACCCAGTACTTC. It is translated as CASSPRRQGKAETQYF. Based on the CDR3 plus reference TRBV11-3 and TRBJ2-5, the full variable domain is EAGVVQSPRYKIIEKKQPVAFWCNPISGHNTLYWYLQNLGQGPELLIRYENEEAVDDSQLPKDRFSAERLKGVDSTLKIQPAELGDSAVYLCASSPRRQGKAETQYFGPGTRLLVL.

This clone has more than one count but fewer than ten. The rearrangement joins TRBV4-1 to TRBJ1-2; D possibly corresponds to TRBD1 (5 bases). This CDR3 has 15 residues. Trimming stripped 2 bases from V and 3 bases from J, with 13 bases between. Germline CDR1 reads MGHRA; CDR2 reads YSYEKL. The CDR3 is CASSQRERGDYGYTF. In nucleotides, the CDR3 is TGCGCCAGCAGCCAACGTGAACGGGGGGACTATGGCTACACCTTC.

Of note for this clone: A junction boundary mismatches the germline segment, possibly from a read error. This sequence joins TRBV6-1 and TRBJ1-2; 9 bases are shared with TRBD1. The length of the CDR3 is 12 residues. The germline gives CDR1 MNHNS, CDR2 SASEGT. The CDR3 protein is CASRSQGAVTLF. As DNA, the CDR3 is TGTGCCAGCAGATCACAGGGGGCAGTAACCCTCTTC.

The chain recombines TRBV6-5 with TRBJ2-1; 7 bases map to TRBD2. CDR1 and CDR2 from the germline V gene are MNHEY and SVGAGI. The CDR3 is 14 amino acids. The J segment lost 9 bases and the V segment lost 5 bases, leaving 10 bases of the junction unmatched. The CDR3 DNA reads TGTGCCAGCAGTCGACCCGGCGGGGGTCTTGAGCAGTTCTTC. As protein: CASSRPGGGLEQFF.

The J gene is TRBJ1-6, the V gene TRBV19, with D tentatively TRBD1 (5 bases). The CDR3 has 14 amino acids. The V and J ends lost 7 bases and 8 bases respectively, with 15 bases between them. CDR1 is LNHDA, CDR2 SQIVND, per germline (reference sequence). The CDR3: CASTMRDRDSPLHF. DNA of the CDR3: TGTGCCAGTACCATGAGGGACCGGGATTCACCCCTCCACTTT.

This chain connects TRBV30 to TRBJ1-1, with 11 bases that match TRBD1. V was clipped by 3 bases and J by 2 bases; unmatched bases: 5. CDR3 length: 15 amino acids. Germline V gene lookup returns CDR1 GTSNPN and CDR2 SVGIG (reference sequence). The CDR3: CAWRFWTGGNTEAFF. DNA for the CDR3: TGTGCCTGGAGGTTTTGGACAGGGGGCAACACTGAAGCTTTCTTT. Supplemented by reference TRBV30 and TRBJ1-1, the full variable domain reads SQTIHQWPATLVQPVGSPLSLECTVEGTSNPNLYWYRQAAGRGLQLLFYSVGIGQISSEVPQNLSASRPQDRQFILSSKKLLLSDSGFYLCAWRFWTGGNTEAFFGQGTRLTVV.

This clone was recorded only once. The gene calls are TRBV2 and TRBJ2-7; a weak D match, TRBD1 (5 bases). The CDR3 runs to 15 residues. CDR1 is SNHLY and CDR2 is FYNNEI in the germline V gene. V was cut by 6 bases and J by 2 bases, with 17 bases left in between. The CDR3 loop reads CASRVPDTTTYEQYF. CDR3 sequence (DNA): TGTGCCAGCAGAGTACCGGACACCACGACCTACGAGCAGTACTTC.

The genes are TRBV10-1 and TRBJ2-1; the match to TRBD2 covers 12 bases. This CDR3 comprises 16 residues. V shed 3 bases and J 8 bases; nucleotides not matched to a gene: 8. Germline V CDR1 and CDR2: WNHNN, SYGVQD (reference sequence). CDR3 in DNA: TGCGCCAGCAGTGACCCACTAGCGGGGGGTCGGGATGAGCAGTTCTTC. Amino acids: CASSDPLAGGRDEQFF.

The CDR3 sequence is CASSPLGRPPYEQYF. Written as DNA, the CDR3 is TGTGCCAGCTCACCACTAGGTAGACCTCCCTACGAGCAGTACTTC. The J gene is TRBJ2-7, the V gene TRBV18; no reliable D call. The CDR3 is 15 residues long. Per germline, CDR1 KGHSH and CDR2 LQKENI. V was shortened by 1 base and J by 2 bases, with 12 bases between the two germline ends.

V usage is TRBV5-6 and J usage is TRBJ1-3; TRBD1 aligns across 10 bases. Trimming took 3 bases from V and 2 from J; bases not matched to a gene: 2. The CDR3 covers 15 residues. Germline V gene sequence: CDR1 SGHDT, CDR2 YYEEEE. The CDR3 bases are TGTGCCAGCAGCTACGGGACAGGGGCTGGAAACACCATATATTTT. Protein: CASSYGTGAGNTIYF.

The chain recombines TRBV7-9 with TRBJ1-4, with D possibly being TRBD1 (5 bases). This CDR3 has 15 amino acids. Germline assignment: CDR1 SEHNR and CDR2 FQNEAQ (reference sequence). V gave up 3 bases and J gave up 5 bases, with 13 bases separating them. In nucleotides, the CDR3 is TGTGCCAGCAGCTTTGGGGGTGCGATGAATGAAAAACTGTTTTTT. Translation gives CASSFGGAMNEKLFF.

This clone turned up a few times. The V gene is TRBV7-2, the J gene TRBJ2-2; 10 nucleotides line up with TRBD2. V lost 2 bases to trimming and J lost 2 bases; unmatched junction nucleotides: 5. The CDR3 spans 17 residues. Looked up from germline, CDR1 is SGHTA and CDR2 is FQGNSA. The CDR3 DNA is TGTGCCAGCAGCTTAAGAGCGGGGGGGTTCAACACCGGGGAGCTGTTTTTT. It encodes CASSLRAGGFNTGELFF.

This clone was seen only once. The chain joins TRBV6-5 to TRBJ2-2; 9 bases map to TRBD1. V lost 2 bases and J lost 7; bases outside the gene matches: 5. Germline V gives CDR1 MNHEY, CDR2 SVGAGI. CDR3 size: 15 residues. CDR3 nucleotide sequence: TGTGCCAGCAGTTACCGGGACAGGGCGGGCGGGGAGCTGTTTTTT. Translating it yields CASSYRDRAGGELFF.

The chain has TRBV5-5 and TRBJ2-7; 10 positions agree with TRBD1. The CDR3 runs to 15 residues. CDR1 and CDR2 (germline): SGHKS, YYEKEE (reference sequence). With 2 bases clipped from V and 6 bases from J, the junction kept 8 bases outside the gene matches. The CDR3 sequence is CASSFGTGVMGEQYF. CDR3 bases: TGTGCCAGCAGCTTTGGGACAGGGGTTATGGGCGAGCAGTACTTC.

This chain links TRBV5-1 with TRBJ1-6, with D possibly matching TRBD1 (6 bases). Germline loops: CDR1 SGHRS, CDR2 YFSETQ. The CDR3 is 16 amino acids. The V and J ends lost 0 bases and 5 bases respectively, with 12 bases between them. The CDR3 spells CASSLGTAGDNSPLHF. The CDR3 DNA sequence: TGCGCCAGCAGCTTGGGGACAGCCGGAGATAATTCACCCCTCCACTTT. Looking up the rest from reference TRBV5-1 and TRBJ1-6 gives the full variable domain: KAGVTQTPRYLIKTRGQQVTLSCSPISGHRSVSWYQQTPGQGLQFLFEYFSETQRNKGNFPGRFSGRQFSNSRSEMNVSTLELGDSALYLCASSLGTAGDNSPLHFGNGTRLTVT.

The chain is built from TRBV15 and TRBJ1-1, with D uncertain. The germline V gene has CDR1 LNHNV and CDR2 YYDKDF (reference sequence). V was trimmed by 0 bases and J by 4 bases, leaving 9 bases between them. The CDR3 spans 14 residues. The chain's CDR3 is CATSRDRLGTEAFF. CDR3 nucleotide sequence: TGTGCCACCAGCAGAGACAGGCTGGGCACTGAAGCTTTCTTT.